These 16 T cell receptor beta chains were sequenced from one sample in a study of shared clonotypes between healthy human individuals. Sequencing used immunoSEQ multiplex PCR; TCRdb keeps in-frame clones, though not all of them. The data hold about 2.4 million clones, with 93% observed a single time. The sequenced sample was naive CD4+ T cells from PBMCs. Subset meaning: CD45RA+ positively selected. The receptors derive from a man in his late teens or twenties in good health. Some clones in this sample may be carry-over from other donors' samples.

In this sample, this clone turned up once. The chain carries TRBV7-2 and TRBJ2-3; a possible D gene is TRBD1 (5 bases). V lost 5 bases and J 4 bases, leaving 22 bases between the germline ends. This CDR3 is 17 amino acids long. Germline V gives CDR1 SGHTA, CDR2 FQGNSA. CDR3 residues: CASSIWSGPMSPDTQYF. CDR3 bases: TGTGCCAGCAGCATTTGGTCAGGGCCCATGTCCCCAGATACGCAGTATTTT.

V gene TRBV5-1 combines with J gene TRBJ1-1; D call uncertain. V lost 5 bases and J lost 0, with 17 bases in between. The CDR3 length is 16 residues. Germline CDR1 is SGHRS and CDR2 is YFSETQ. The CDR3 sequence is CASRAQATVLNTEAFF. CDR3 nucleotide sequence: TGCGCCAGCAGGGCCCAGGCAACCGTTCTGAACACTGAAGCTTTCTTT. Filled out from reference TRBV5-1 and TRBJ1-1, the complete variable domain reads KAGVTQTPRYLIKTRGQQVTLSCSPISGHRSVSWYQQTPGQGLQFLFEYFSETQRNKGNFPGRFSGRQFSNSRSEMNVSTLELGDSALYLCASRAQATVLNTEAFFGQGTRLTVV.

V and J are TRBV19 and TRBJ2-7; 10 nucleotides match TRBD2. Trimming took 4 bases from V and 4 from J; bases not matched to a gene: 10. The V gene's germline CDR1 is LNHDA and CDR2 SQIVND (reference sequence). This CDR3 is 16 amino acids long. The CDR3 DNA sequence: TGTGCCAGTAGTAATTGGGGGGCTAGCGGGAGTTACGAGCAGTACTTC. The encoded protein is CASSNWGASGSYEQYF. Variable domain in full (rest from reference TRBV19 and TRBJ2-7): DGGITQSPKYLFRKEGQNVTLSCEQNLNHDAMYWYRQDPGQGLRLIYYSQIVNDFQKGDIAEGYSVSREKKESFPLTVTSAQKNPTAFYLCASSNWGASGSYEQYFGPGTRLTVT.

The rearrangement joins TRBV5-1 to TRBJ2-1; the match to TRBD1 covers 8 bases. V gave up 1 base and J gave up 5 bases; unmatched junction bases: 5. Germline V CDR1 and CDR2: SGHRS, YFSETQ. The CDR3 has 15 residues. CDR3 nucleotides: TGCGCCAGCAGCTTGACAGGGGGTAATGACAATGAGCAGTTCTTC. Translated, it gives CASSLTGGNDNEQFF.

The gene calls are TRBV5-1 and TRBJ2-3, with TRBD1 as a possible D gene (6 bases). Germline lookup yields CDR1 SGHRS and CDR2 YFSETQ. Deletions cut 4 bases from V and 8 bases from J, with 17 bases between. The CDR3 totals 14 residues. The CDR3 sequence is CASSPGWGQGTQYF. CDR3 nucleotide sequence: TGCGCCAGCAGCCCCGGCTGGGGGCAAGGTACGCAGTATTTT.

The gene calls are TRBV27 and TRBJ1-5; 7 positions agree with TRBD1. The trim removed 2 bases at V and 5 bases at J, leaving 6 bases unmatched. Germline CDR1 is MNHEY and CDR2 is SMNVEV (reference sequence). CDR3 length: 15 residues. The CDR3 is CASSLNRGPYQPQHF. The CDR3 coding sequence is TGTGCCAGCAGTTTAAATAGGGGGCCATATCAGCCCCAGCATTTT.

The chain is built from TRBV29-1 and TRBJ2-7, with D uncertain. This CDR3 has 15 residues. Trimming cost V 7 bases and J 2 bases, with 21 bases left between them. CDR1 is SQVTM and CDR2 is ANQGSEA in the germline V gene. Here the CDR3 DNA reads TGCAGCGGCGCGGCTTCCCTCGACACCACCTACGAGCAGTACTTC. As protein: CSGAASLDTTYEQYF.

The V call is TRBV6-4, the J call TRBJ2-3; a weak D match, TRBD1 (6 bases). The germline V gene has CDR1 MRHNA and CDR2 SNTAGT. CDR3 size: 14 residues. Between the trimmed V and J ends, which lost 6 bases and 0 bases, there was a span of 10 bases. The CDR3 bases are TGTGCCAGCAGAATGACAGGAAGCACAGATACGCAGTATTTT. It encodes CASRMTGSTDTQYF.

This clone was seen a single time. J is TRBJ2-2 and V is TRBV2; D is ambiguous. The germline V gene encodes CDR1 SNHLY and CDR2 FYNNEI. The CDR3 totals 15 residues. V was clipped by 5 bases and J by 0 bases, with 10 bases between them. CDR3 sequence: CASSRFTSNTGELFF. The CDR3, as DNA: TGTGCCAGCAGTAGATTCACTTCGAACACCGGGGAGCTGTTTTTT.

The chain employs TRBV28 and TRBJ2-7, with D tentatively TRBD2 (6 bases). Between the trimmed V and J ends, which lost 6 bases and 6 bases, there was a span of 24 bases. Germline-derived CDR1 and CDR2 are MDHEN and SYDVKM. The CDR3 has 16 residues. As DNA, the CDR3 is TGTGCCAGCAGGCCACCGCCGTTCCGGGGAGGCTCCGAGCAGTACTTC. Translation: CASRPPPFRGGSEQYF.

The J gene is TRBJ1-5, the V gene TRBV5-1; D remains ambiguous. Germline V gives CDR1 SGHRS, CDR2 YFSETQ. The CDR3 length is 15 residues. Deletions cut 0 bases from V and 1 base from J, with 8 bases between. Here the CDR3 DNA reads TGCGCCAGCAGCTTGGGCCAGGCCAGCAATCAGCCCCAGCATTTT. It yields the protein CASSLGQASNQPQHF.

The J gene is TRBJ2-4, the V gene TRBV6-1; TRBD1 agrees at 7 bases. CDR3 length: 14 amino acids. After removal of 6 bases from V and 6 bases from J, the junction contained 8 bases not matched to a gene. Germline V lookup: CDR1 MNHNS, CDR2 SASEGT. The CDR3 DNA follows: TGTGCCAGCAGCTCACAGGGGCGCGGAAACATTCAGTACTTC. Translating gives CASSSQGRGNIQYF.

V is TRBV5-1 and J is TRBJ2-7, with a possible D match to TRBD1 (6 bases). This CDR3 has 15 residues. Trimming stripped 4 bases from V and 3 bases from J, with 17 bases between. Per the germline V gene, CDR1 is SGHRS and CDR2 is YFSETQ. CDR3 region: CASSASRGRDYEQYF. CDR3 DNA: TGCGCCAGCAGCGCCAGCAGGGGAAGGGACTACGAGCAGTACTTC.

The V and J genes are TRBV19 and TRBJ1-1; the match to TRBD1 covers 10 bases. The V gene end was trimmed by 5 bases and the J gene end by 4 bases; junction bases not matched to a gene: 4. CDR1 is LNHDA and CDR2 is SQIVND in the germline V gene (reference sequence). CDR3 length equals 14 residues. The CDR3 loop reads CASSGQGGLTEAFF. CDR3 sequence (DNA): TGTGCCAGTAGTGGACAGGGGGGACTCACTGAAGCTTTCTTT.

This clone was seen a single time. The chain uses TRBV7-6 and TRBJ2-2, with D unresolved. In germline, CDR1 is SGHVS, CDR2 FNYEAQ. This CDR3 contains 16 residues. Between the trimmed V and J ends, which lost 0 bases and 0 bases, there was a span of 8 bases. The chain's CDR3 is CASSLAGTSNTGELFF. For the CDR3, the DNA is TGTGCCAGCAGCTTAGCGGGCACTTCGAACACCGGGGAGCTGTTTTTT.

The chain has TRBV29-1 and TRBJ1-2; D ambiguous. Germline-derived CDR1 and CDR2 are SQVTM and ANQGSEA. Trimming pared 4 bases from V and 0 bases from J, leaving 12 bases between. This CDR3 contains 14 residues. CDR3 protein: CSVARLLTNYGYTF. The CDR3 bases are TGCAGCGTTGCCCGGCTTTTAACTAACTATGGCTACACCTTC. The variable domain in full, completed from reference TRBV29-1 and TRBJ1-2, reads SAVISQKPSRDICQRGTSLTIQCQVDSQVTMMFWYRQQPGQSLTLIATANQGSEATYESGFVIDKFPISRPNLTFSTLTVSNMSPEDSSIYLCSVARLLTNYGYTFGSGTRLTVV.